The clone carrying this T cell receptor beta chain came up once. Its target is not known. These data come from a study of identifying expanded T cells in peripheral blood. Germline CDR1 and CDR2: MNHEY and SVGAGI. V lost 0 bases and J 9 bases, leaving 11 bases between the germline ends. The CDR3 totals 13 residues. General study points: Variance in clone template counts between roughly 2-week samples significantly increased with total template count across all healthy donors. Over around two and four weeks, about 15 and 19 clones changed, versus around 1.2 between replicates.

The protocol was immunoSEQ multiplex PCR, while the TCRdb copy is restricted to in-frame clones and leaves out a portion. In the table there are approximately 91,000 clones, about 87% of which are singletons. No infections or other immune events were documented during collection. Source material: blood. The sequence came from a person aged 18 to 70 in good health. This sequence joins TRBV6-5 and TRBJ1-2; a weak D match, TRBD1 (5 bases). The CDR3 nucleotides read TGTGCCAGCAGTTACTCGAGGGGTCCGAGCTACACCTTC. Translated, it gives CASSYSRGPSYTF.